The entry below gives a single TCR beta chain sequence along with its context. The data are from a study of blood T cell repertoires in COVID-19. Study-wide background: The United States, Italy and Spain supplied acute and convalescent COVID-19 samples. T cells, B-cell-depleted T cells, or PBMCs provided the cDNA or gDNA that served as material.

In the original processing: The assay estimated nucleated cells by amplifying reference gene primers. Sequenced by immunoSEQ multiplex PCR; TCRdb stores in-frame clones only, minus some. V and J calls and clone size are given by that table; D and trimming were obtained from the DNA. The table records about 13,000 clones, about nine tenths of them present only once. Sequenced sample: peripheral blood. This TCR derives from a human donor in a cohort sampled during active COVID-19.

CDR3 nucleotide sequence: TGTGCCAGCAGCTTAGAACAGACGTACGAGCAGTACTTC. It codes for CASSLEQTYEQYF. The J gene is TRBJ2-7, the V gene TRBV11-3; no reliable D call. Trimming pared 0 bases from V and 4 bases from J, leaving 7 bases between. From germline, CDR1 is SGHNT and CDR2 YENEEA. This CDR3 is built from 13 residues.